This is a list of T cell receptor beta chains from one sample in a study of T cell responses to AZD1222 COVID-19 vaccine. TCRdb's table, derived via immunoSEQ multiplex PCR, lists solely in-frame clones and lacks some. Of 110,000 to 150,000 clones in the sample, about 93% were seen once. This specimen was peripheral blood, taken on day 0 of AZD1222 vaccination. The receptors were sampled from an adult in good health. Both conserved end residues are part of each CDR3. A D gene is named only where the DNA matches it firmly. Not all rows give a size; the values are once, few, many and, for expanded clones, a class.

size,J,V,D,CDR3,DNA
NA,TRBJ2-1,TRBV7-2,NA,CASSPRGSSYNEQFF,TGTGCCAGCAGCCCCCGGGGGAGCTCCTACAATGAGCAGTTCTTC
NA,TRBJ2-3,TRBV10-1,NA,CASSSDADTQYF,TGCGCCAGCAGTTCGGACGCGGATACGCAGTATTTT
NA,TRBJ1-5,TRBV27,NA,CASSLSTGSNQPQHF,TGTGCCAGCAGTCTAAGTACAGGTAGCAATCAGCCCCAGCATTTT
few,TRBJ2-3,TRBV7-9,TRBD1,CASSPRQGWDTQYF,TGTGCCAGCAGCCCCCGACAGGGTTGGGATACGCAGTATTTT
NA,TRBJ1-1,TRBV12-3/TRBV12-4,NA,CASSLTDEAFF,TGTGCCAGCAGTCTAACGGATGAAGCTTTCTTT
NA,TRBJ2-5,TRBV14,NA,CASSHLQGYQETQYF,TGTGCCAGCAGCCATCTCCAGGGCTACCAAGAGACCCAGTACTTC
once,TRBJ1-3,TRBV9,TRBD1,CASSVEVGRNRGRSSGNTIYF,TGTGCCAGCAGCGTAGAGGTGGGCCGGAACAGGGGGCGATCCTCTGGAAACACCATATATTTT
NA,TRBJ2-1,TRBV11-2,NA,CASSLGVYNEQFF,TGTGCCAGCAGCTTAGGGGTCTACAATGAGCAGTTCTTC
NA,TRBJ1-1,TRBV10-3,NA,CAIKGVTEAFF,TGTGCCATCAAGGGGGTGACTGAAGCTTTCTTT
once,TRBJ2-1,TRBV5-1,TRBD2,CASSLSRGDYNEQFF,TGCGCCAGCAGCTTGTCCCGGGGGGACTACAATGAGCAGTTCTTC
NA,TRBJ2-2,TRBV21-1,NA,CASSNVPEWEHGTGELFF,TGTGCCAGCAGCAATGTTCCCGAATGGGAACATGGCACCGGGGAGCTGTTTTTT
NA,TRBJ1-2,TRBV19,TRBD1,CASSPRDRVNYGYTF,TGTGCCAGTAGTCCCCGGGACAGGGTAAACTATGGCTACACCTTC
NA,TRBJ2-7,TRBV12-5,NA,CASGPSGRQGGYEQYF,TGTGCTAGTGGTCCGTCTGGTAGGCAGGGGGGCTACGAGCAGTACTTC
NA,TRBJ2-1,TRBV11-2,NA,CASSLRRQVRYNEQFF,TGTGCCAGCAGCTTAAGGAGACAGGTGCGCTACAATGAGCAGTTCTTC
NA,TRBJ2-1,TRBV7-9,NA,CASSLIRGSSYNEQFF,TGTGCCAGCAGCTTGATAAGGGGGAGCTCCTACAATGAGCAGTTCTTC
NA,TRBJ2-1,TRBV19,TRBD1,CASRRSGTDYNEQFF,TGTGCCAGTAGGAGATCTGGGACAGACTACAATGAGCAGTTCTTC
NA,TRBJ1-2,TRBV12-3/TRBV12-4,NA,CASSPGRAYGYTF,TGTGCCAGCAGTCCGGGGAGGGCCTATGGCTACACCTTC
NA,TRBJ2-1,TRBV4-2,NA,CASSQEGSINEQFF,TGTGCCAGCAGCCAAGAGGGCTCGATCAATGAGCAGTTCTTC
NA,TRBJ1-3,TRBV15,NA,CATSREAPNWRAGNTIYF,TGTGCCACCAGCAGAGAGGCCCCCAACTGGAGGGCTGGAAACACCATATATTTT
few,TRBJ2-1,TRBV10-2,TRBD1,CASSFDRGSYNEQFF,TGCGCCAGCAGTTTCGACAGGGGGTCCTACAATGAGCAGTTCTTC
once,TRBJ2-3,TRBV5-1,TRBD1,CASSLGGQGDTQYF,TGCGCCAGCAGCTTGGGGGGACAGGGGGATACGCAGTATTTT
NA,TRBJ1-2,TRBV30,NA,CAWSVLEGGYTF,TGTGCCTGGAGTGTACTAGAGGGTGGCTACACCTTC
NA,TRBJ1-2,TRBV7-2,NA,CASSFFGGPNYGYTF,TGTGCCAGCAGCTTCTTTGGGGGGCCTAACTATGGCTACACCTTC
NA,TRBJ2-1,TRBV10-2,NA,CASSERGDEQFF,TGCGCCAGCAGTGAGAGGGGGGATGAGCAGTTCTTC
NA,TRBJ1-6,TRBV14,NA,CASSQDPQGNSPLHF,TGTGCCAGCAGCCAAGACCCCCAGGGAAATTCACCCCTCCACTTT
NA,TRBJ2-2,TRBV21-1,NA,CASSHLGGANTGELFF,TGTGCCAGCAGCCATCTGGGAGGGGCGAACACCGGGGAGCTGTTTTTT
NA,TRBJ1-1,TRBV9,TRBD1,CASSDGRGAVTEAFF,TGTGCCAGCAGCGATGGCAGGGGGGCCGTCACTGAAGCTTTCTTT
NA,TRBJ1-2,TRBV12-3/TRBV12-4,NA,CASRPQGAYGYTF,TGTGCCAGCAGACCTCAGGGTGCCTATGGCTACACCTTC
NA,TRBJ2-7,TRBV11-2,NA,CASSLGLRAGHHEQYF,TGTGCCAGCAGCTTAGGCTTACGAGCGGGACACCACGAGCAGTACTTC
once,TRBJ1-6,TRBV6-4,TRBD1,CASSESGRGLSPLHF,TGTGCCAGCAGTGAATCGGGTAGGGGGCTCTCACCCCTCCACTTT
NA,TRBJ1-1,TRBV7-8,NA,CASSLGRGENTEAFF,TGTGCCAGCAGCTTAGGGAGAGGTGAAAACACTGAAGCTTTCTTT
NA,TRBJ2-7,TRBV19,TRBD1,CASSRQGPGYEQYF,TGTGCCAGTAGTAGACAGGGCCCGGGGTACGAGCAGTACTTC
once,TRBJ1-6,TRBV29-1,TRBD1,CSPCDQGAPLHF,TGCAGCCCCTGCGACCAGGGGGCACCCCTCCACTTT
NA,TRBJ1-5,TRBV29-1,TRBD1,CSVEDGGTVPNQPQHF,TGCAGCGTTGAAGATGGTGGGACAGTGCCAAATCAGCCCCAGCATTTT
NA,TRBJ1-1,TRBV3-1/TRBV3-2,NA,CASSQVGQAEAFF,TGTGCCAGCAGCCAAGTAGGGCAGGCTGAAGCTTTCTTT
NA,TRBJ1-5,TRBV7-8,TRBD1,CASSLAGTGHQPQHF,TGTGCCAGCAGCTTAGCGGGGACAGGGCATCAGCCCCAGCATTTT
NA,TRBJ2-1,TRBV4-3,NA,CASSQVAPYNEQFF,TGCGCCAGCAGCCAAGTTGCACCATACAATGAGCAGTTCTTC
NA,TRBJ1-2,TRBV6-5,TRBD1,CASSYSDRGDVYGYTF,TGTGCCAGCAGTTACTCCGACAGGGGCGATGTCTATGGCTACACCTTC
NA,TRBJ1-1,TRBV29-1,TRBD1,CSVDGVRGLNTEAFF,TGCAGCGTTGATGGGGTCAGGGGGTTGAACACTGAAGCTTTCTTT
once,TRBJ2-3,TRBV14,NA,CASSQGIWQASTDTQYF,TGTGCCAGCAGCCAAGGAATCTGGCAGGCCAGCACAGATACGCAGTATTTT
NA,TRBJ1-5,TRBV7-8,NA,CASSPAGRGNQPQHF,TGTGCCAGCAGCCCGGCCGGAAGGGGCAATCAGCCCCAGCATTTT
NA,TRBJ2-5,TRBV9,NA,CASSVGGIPSETQYF,TGTGCCAGCAGCGTAGGGGGGATTCCGAGCGAGACCCAGTACTTC
NA,TRBJ1-3,TRBV30,NA,CAWSVGTRDTIYF,TGTGCCTGGAGCGTCGGGACCCGGGACACCATATATTTT
NA,TRBJ2-7,TRBV5-4,NA,CASSLDPTGYEQYF,TGTGCCAGCAGCTTAGACCCGACAGGCTACGAGCAGTACTTC
NA,TRBJ2-1,TRBV5-1,TRBD2,CASSRGPGLAGVSEQFF,TGCGCCAGCAGCAGAGGGCCGGGACTAGCGGGAGTTAGTGAGCAGTTCTTC
NA,TRBJ2-2,TRBV5-1,TRBD2,CASSLPSGLAGVRTGELFF,TGCGCCAGCAGCTTACCCTCGGGACTAGCGGGAGTTCGCACCGGGGAGCTGTTTTTT
NA,TRBJ2-7,TRBV12-3/TRBV12-4,NA,CASSFLAGQEQYF,TGTGCCAGCAGTTTCCTAGCAGGGCAAGAGCAGTACTTC
NA,TRBJ1-6,TRBV27,NA,CASSPDGVSPLHF,TGTGCCAGCAGCCCTGATGGGGTTTCACCCCTCCACTTT
NA,TRBJ1-2,TRBV6-4,NA,CASSEAGWGYGYTF,TGTGCCAGCAGTGAGGCGGGTTGGGGCTATGGCTACACCTTC
once,TRBJ1-4,TRBV30,NA,CAWSGGLDEKLFF,TGTGCCTGGAGTGGGGGTCTGGACGAAAAACTGTTTTTT
once,TRBJ2-5,TRBV9,NA,CASSVGPDRTGSETQYF,TGTGCCAGCAGCGTAGGCCCCGACAGAACTGGGTCCGAGACCCAGTACTTC
NA,TRBJ1-2,TRBV27,TRBD1,CASSRQGIFNYGYTF,TGTGCCAGCAGTCGACAGGGGATCTTTAACTATGGCTACACCTTC
NA,TRBJ2-5,TRBV5-4,NA,CASSLVAGETQYF,TGTGCCAGCAGCTTAGTCGCAGGCGAGACCCAGTACTTC
NA,TRBJ2-2,TRBV7-6,NA,CASSQKRGGELFF,TGTGCCAGCAGCCAGAAACGGGGAGGGGAGCTGTTTTTT
NA,TRBJ2-7,TRBV7-2,TRBD2,CASSRSGSSYEQYF,TGTGCCAGCAGCCGGAGCGGGAGCTCCTACGAGCAGTACTTC
NA,TRBJ1-4,TRBV10-1,TRBD1,CASSGQGIREKLFF,TGCGCCAGCAGTGGACAGGGGATTAGAGAAAAACTGTTTTTT
NA,TRBJ1-2,TRBV5-4,NA,CASSLSGTTNYGYTF,TGTGCCAGCAGCTTGTCCGGGACGACTAACTATGGCTACACCTTC
NA,TRBJ2-1,TRBV5-6,TRBD2,CASASTGGREQFF,TGTGCCAGCGCCTCGACGGGCGGGAGAGAGCAGTTCTTC
NA,TRBJ1-1,TRBV20-1,TRBD1,CSAPDRGAFF,TGCAGTGCTCCTGACAGGGGAGCTTTCTTT
NA,TRBJ2-1,TRBV7-2,NA,CASSLWGDSYNEQFF,TGTGCCAGCAGCTTATGGGGGGACTCCTACAATGAGCAGTTCTTC